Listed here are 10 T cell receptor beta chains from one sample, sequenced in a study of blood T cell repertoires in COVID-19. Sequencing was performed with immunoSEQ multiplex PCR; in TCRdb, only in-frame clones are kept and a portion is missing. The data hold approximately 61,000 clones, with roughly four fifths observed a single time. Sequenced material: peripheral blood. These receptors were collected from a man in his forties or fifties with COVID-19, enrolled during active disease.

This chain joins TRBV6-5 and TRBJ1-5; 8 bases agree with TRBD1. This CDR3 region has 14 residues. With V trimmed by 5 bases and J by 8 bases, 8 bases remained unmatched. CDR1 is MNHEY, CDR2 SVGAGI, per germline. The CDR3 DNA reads TGTGCCAGCAGTATTGACAGGGGTATGGAGCCCCAGCATTTT. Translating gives CASSIDRGMEPQHF.

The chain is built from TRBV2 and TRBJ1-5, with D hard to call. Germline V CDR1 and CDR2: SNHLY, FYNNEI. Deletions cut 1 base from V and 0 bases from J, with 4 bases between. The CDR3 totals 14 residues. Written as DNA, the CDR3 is TGTGCCAGCAGTGAAGGGAGTAGCAATCAGCCCCAGCATTTT. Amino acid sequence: CASSEGSSNQPQHF.

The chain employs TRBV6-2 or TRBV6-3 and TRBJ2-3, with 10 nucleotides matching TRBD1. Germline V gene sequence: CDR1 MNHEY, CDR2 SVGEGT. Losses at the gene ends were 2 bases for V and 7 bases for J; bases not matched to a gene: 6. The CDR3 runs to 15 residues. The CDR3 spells CASSYTGQGINTQYF. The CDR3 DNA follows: TGTGCCAGCAGTTACACGGGACAGGGGATAAATACGCAGTATTTT.

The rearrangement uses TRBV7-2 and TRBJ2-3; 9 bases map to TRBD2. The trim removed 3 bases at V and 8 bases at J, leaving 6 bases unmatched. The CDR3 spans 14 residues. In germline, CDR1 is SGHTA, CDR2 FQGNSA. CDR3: CASSFSSGSGTQYF. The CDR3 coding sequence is TGTGCCAGCAGCTTCAGTAGCGGGAGCGGTACGCAGTATTTT.

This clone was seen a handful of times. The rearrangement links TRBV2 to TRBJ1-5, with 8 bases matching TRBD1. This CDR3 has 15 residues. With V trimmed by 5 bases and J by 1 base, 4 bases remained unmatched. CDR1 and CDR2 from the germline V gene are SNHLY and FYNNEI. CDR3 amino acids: CASSRTGTSNQPQHF. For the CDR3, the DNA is TGTGCCAGCAGTCGGACAGGGACAAGCAATCAGCCCCAGCATTTT.

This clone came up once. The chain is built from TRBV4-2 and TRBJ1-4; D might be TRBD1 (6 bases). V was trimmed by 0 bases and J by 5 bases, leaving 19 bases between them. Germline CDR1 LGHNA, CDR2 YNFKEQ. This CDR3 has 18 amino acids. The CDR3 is CASSQDRKGGRGNEKLFF. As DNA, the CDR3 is TGTGCCAGCAGCCAAGATCGAAAAGGCGGCAGGGGAAATGAAAAACTGTTTTTT.

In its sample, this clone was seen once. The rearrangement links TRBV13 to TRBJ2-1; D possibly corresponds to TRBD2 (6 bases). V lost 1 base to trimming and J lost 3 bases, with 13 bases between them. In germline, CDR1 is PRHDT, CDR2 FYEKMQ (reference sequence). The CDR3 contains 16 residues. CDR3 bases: TGTGCCAGCAGCTTAGAGGCAGAGCGGGTCTACAATGAGCAGTTCTTC. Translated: CASSLEAERVYNEQFF.

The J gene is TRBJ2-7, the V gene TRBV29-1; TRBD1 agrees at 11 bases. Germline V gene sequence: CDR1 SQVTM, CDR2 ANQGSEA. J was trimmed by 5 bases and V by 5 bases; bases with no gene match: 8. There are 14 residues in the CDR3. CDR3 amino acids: CSVRLDRGPDEQYF. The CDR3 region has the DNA TGCAGCGTTAGGCTGGACAGGGGGCCGGACGAGCAGTACTTC.

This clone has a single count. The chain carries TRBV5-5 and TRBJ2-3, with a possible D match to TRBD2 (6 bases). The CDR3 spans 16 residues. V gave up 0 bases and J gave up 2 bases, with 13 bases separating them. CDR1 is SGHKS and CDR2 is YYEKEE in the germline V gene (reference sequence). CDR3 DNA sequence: TGTGCCAGCAGCTTGGGATTAGCGGCCTTCACAGATACGCAGTATTTT. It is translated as CASSLGLAAFTDTQYF.

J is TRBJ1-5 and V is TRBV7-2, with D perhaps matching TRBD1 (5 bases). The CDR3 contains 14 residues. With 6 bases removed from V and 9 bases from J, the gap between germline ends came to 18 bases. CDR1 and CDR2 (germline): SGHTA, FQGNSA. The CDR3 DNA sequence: TGTGCCAGCAGGCAAACAGGTCCGGGTTGGCCCCAGCATTTT. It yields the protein CASRQTGPGWPQHF.